The 10 T cell receptor beta chains below come from one sample, sequenced in a study of cytomegalovirus exposure and HLA in healthy donors. Using immunoSEQ multiplex PCR, the repertoire was profiled, and TCRdb retains in-frame clones only, with some absent. In the table there are fewer than 400,000 clones, approximately 90% of which are singletons. The sample consisted of PBMCs. The receptors were gathered from a woman between 18 and 29 years old in good health and CMV-seronegative.

The table lists this clone with a count of one. This chain joins TRBV4-1 and TRBJ2-7; TRBD1 matches at 7 bases. The CDR3 sequence is 14 residues long. J gave up 6 bases and V 2 bases, and 7 bases lay outside the gene matches. Germline V CDR1 and CDR2: MGHRA, YSYEKL. The DNA for the CDR3 is TGCGCCAGCAGCCAACCAACAGGGGTTCGCGAGCAGTACTTC. This encodes CASSQPTGVREQYF.

Written as DNA, the CDR3 is TGTGCCACCAGCAGACTATCCAGCGAGAACACCGGGGAGCTGTTTTTT. The encoded protein is CATSRLSSENTGELFF. The V call is TRBV15, the J call TRBJ2-2; D is ambiguous. Per the germline V gene, CDR1 is LNHNV and CDR2 is YYDKDF (reference sequence). This CDR3 region has 16 residues. V lost 2 bases and J lost 1, with 11 bases in between. Complete variable domain (other parts from reference TRBV15 and TRBJ2-2): DAMVIQNPRYQVTQFGKPVTLSCSQTLNHNVMYWYQQKSSQAPKLLFHYYDKDFNNEADTPDNFQSRRPNTSFCFLDIRSPGLGDTAMYLCATSRLSSENTGELFFGEGSRLTVL.

This rearrangement joins TRBV2 to TRBJ2-1; 12 bases map to TRBD2. Germline CDR1 is SNHLY and CDR2 is FYNNEI. The CDR3 is made up of 14 amino acids. The ends lost 8 bases at V and 13 bases at J; junction bases unmatched: 12. The CDR3 here is CASLGSWTSGDQFF. The CDR3 bases are TGTGCCAGCCTGGGCAGTTGGACTAGCGGGGATCAGTTCTTC.

The chain is built from TRBV7-3 and TRBJ2-3; D possibly corresponds to TRBD1 (5 bases). Germline CDR1 is SGHTA and CDR2 is FQGTGA. V shed 1 base and J shed 2 bases, with 7 bases lying between them. CDR3 length: 14 amino acids. CDR3 nucleotides: TGTGCCAGCAGCTTAAGCAGGGCCACAGATACGCAGTATTTT. It yields the protein CASSLSRATDTQYF.

This sequence joins TRBV10-3 and TRBJ2-1; 7 bases are shared with TRBD1. The trim removed 5 bases at V and 6 bases at J, leaving 4 bases unmatched. The CDR3 sequence is 13 residues long. Germline V CDR1 and CDR2: ENHRY, SYGVKD. The CDR3 is CAISRDSRNEQFF. CDR3 sequence (DNA): TGTGCCATCAGTCGGGACAGCCGCAATGAGCAGTTCTTC.

The table lists this clone with a count of one. This chain uses TRBV5-1 with TRBJ2-2, with 7 bases matching TRBD2. There are 15 residues in the CDR3. The J segment lost 4 bases and the V segment lost 0 bases, leaving 3 bases of the junction unmatched. The germline gives CDR1 SGHRS, CDR2 YFSETQ. CDR3 DNA: TGCGCCAGCAGCTTGGTCTGGGAGGGCACCGGGGAGCTGTTTTTT. Its translation: CASSLVWEGTGELFF.

The gene calls are TRBV6-5 and TRBJ2-1, with 11 positions matching TRBD2. V was pared by 6 bases and J by 5 bases, with 6 bases of the junction left unmatched. This CDR3 contains 15 residues. In germline, CDR1 is MNHEY, CDR2 SVGAGI. The CDR3 DNA follows: TGTGCCAGCAGCCCCGGGACTAGCGGAAACAATGAGCAGTTCTTC. Protein product: CASSPGTSGNNEQFF.

This clone was observed once. V usage is TRBV9 and J usage is TRBJ2-3; D remains ambiguous. Germline values: CDR1 SGDLS, CDR2 YYNGEE. With 0 bases removed from V and 2 bases from J, the gap between germline ends came to 7 bases. This CDR3 spans 14 amino acids. The CDR3 is CASSVAAITDTQYF. The CDR3 region has the DNA TGTGCCAGCAGCGTAGCCGCTATCACAGATACGCAGTATTTT.

This chain links TRBV7-9 with TRBJ1-5; TRBD1 is a possible D gene (5 bases). V was clipped by 2 bases and J by 4 bases, with 9 bases between them. The germline CDR1 and CDR2 sequences are SEHNR and FQNEAQ (reference sequence). The CDR3 covers 14 residues. CDR3 sequence reads: CASSLQGLNQPQHF. The CDR3, as DNA: TGTGCCAGCAGCTTACAGGGTCTGAATCAGCCCCAGCATTTT.

The CDR3 DNA follows: TGTGCCTGGAGTGTTGGGGGGGCTGAGCCTGGGGCCAACGTCCTGACTTTC. Translation gives CAWSVGGAEPGANVLTF. The rearrangement joins TRBV30 to TRBJ2-6; D may be TRBD2 (7 bases). Germline V gene data show CDR1 as GTSNPN and CDR2 as SVGIG (reference sequence). V shed 0 bases and J shed 2 bases, with 14 bases lying between them. The CDR3 is made up of 17 amino acids.